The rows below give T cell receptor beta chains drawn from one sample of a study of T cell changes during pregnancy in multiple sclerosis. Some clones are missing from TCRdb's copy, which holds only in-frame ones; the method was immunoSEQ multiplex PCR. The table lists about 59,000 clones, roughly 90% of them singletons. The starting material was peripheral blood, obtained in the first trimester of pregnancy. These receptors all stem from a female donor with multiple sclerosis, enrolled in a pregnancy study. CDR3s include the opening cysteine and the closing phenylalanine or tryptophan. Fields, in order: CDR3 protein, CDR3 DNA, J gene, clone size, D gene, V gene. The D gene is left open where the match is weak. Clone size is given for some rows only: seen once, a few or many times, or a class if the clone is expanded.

CASSLRVANQPQHF,TGTGCCAGCAGCTTAAGAGTCGCCAATCAGCCCCAGCATTTT,TRBJ1-5,-,-,TRBV13
CAISEREARHEQYF,TGTGCCATCAGTGAACGGGAGGCGAGGCACGAGCAGTACTTC,TRBJ2-7,-,TRBD2,TRBV10-3
CASRPSRGRYEQYF,TGTGCCAGCAGACCCTCCCGAGGGCGCTACGAGCAGTACTTC,TRBJ2-7,-,-,TRBV27
CASSFGTDGNTIYF,TGCGCCAGCAGCTTCGGGACTGATGGAAACACCATATATTTT,TRBJ1-3,once,-,TRBV5-1
CASSSVAEGLTGELFF,TGTGCCAGCAGCTCAGTGGCGGAGGGGTTAACCGGGGAGCTGTTTTTT,TRBJ2-2,-,-,TRBV7-3
CASRKTGGSDNEQFF,TGTGCCAGCCGAAAGACAGGGGGGTCTGACAATGAGCAGTTCTTC,TRBJ2-1,-,TRBD1,TRBV7-3
CASRPDREDTQYF,TGCGCCAGCAGACCCGACAGGGAAGATACGCAGTATTTT,TRBJ2-3,-,TRBD1,TRBV5-1
CASSPITGGRGELFF,TGTGCCAGCAGCCCGATAACAGGGGGCCGAGGGGAGCTGTTTTTT,TRBJ2-2,-,TRBD1,TRBV7-2
CASSEGCGTGSSYEQYF,TGCGCCAGCAGTGAGGGGTGTGGGACAGGAAGCTCCTACGAGCAGTACTTC,TRBJ2-7,-,TRBD1,TRBV10-1
CASSELAGFYEQYF,TGTGCCAGCAGCGAACTAGCGGGATTCTACGAGCAGTACTTC,TRBJ2-7,once,TRBD2,TRBV6-5
CASSLGWLSTDTQYF,TGTGCCAGCAGCTTAGGTTGGCTGAGCACAGATACGCAGTATTTT,TRBJ2-3,-,-,TRBV7-9
CASSEGQGVIQYF,TGCGCCAGCAGCGAGGGACAGGGTGTCATTCAGTACTTC,TRBJ2-4,-,TRBD1,TRBV4-3
CASSSQGDTEAFF,TGTGCCAGCAGTTCACAGGGAGACACTGAAGCTTTCTTT,TRBJ1-1,-,-,TRBV6-1
CASRRLSEGEETQYF,TGTGCCAGCAGGAGACTCTCGGAAGGGGAAGAGACCCAGTACTTC,TRBJ2-5,-,-,TRBV28
CASSLSGGGYTF,TGCGCCAGCAGTCTATCGGGGGGAGGCTACACCTTC,TRBJ1-2,-,-,TRBV5-1
CASSDRLLRDSPLHF,TGTGCCAGCAGTGATAGACTCCTCCGGGATTCACCCCTCCACTTT,TRBJ1-6,-,-,TRBV25-1
CASTRTGATNEKLFF,TGTGCCAGCACCCGGACAGGAGCAACTAATGAAAAACTGTTTTTT,TRBJ1-4,-,TRBD1,TRBV5-4
CASSLTGGSPYEQYF,TGTGCCAGCAGCTTAACGGGCGGGAGTCCATACGAGCAGTACTTC,TRBJ2-7,once,TRBD2,TRBV7-3
CASYRDRGAPSYGYTF,TGTGCCAGTTACCGGGACAGGGGCGCCCCCAGCTATGGCTACACCTTC,TRBJ1-2,-,TRBD1,TRBV19
CASSLEQGNTEAFF,TGTGCCAGCAGCTTGGAACAGGGGAACACTGAAGCTTTCTTT,TRBJ1-1,-,-,TRBV5-6
CASSPRRQGGGNTIYF,TGTGCCAGCAGCCCCAGACGACAGGGTGGTGGAAACACCATATATTTT,TRBJ1-3,-,TRBD1,TRBV7-2
CASSLPGQGYSGELFF,TGTGCCAGCAGCTTGCCGGGACAGGGGTACTCCGGGGAGCTGTTTTTT,TRBJ2-2,-,TRBD1,TRBV7-9
CASSRGQGNQPQHF,TGTGCCAGCAGCCGCGGACAGGGCAATCAGCCCCAGCATTTT,TRBJ1-5,-,TRBD1,TRBV7-9
CASSLAQGQGLLGTGELFF,TGTGCCAGCAGCTTAGCGCAGGGACAGGGATTGTTGGGCACCGGGGAGCTGTTTTTT,TRBJ2-2,-,TRBD1,TRBV11-1
CAWSAQIRDRGAFEAFF,TGTGCCTGGAGTGCCCAAATCAGAGACAGGGGTGCCTTTGAAGCTTTCTTT,TRBJ1-1,-,TRBD1,TRBV30
CASKRENTEAFF,TGTGCCAGCAAGAGGGAGAACACTGAAGCTTTCTTT,TRBJ1-1,-,-,TRBV27
CATSRDRGAHSNQPQHF,TGTGCCACCAGCAGAGATCGAGGTGCCCATAGCAATCAGCCCCAGCATTTT,TRBJ1-5,-,-,TRBV15
CASTADREIDEQFF,TGTGCCAGCACCGCGGACAGGGAAATCGATGAGCAGTTCTTC,TRBJ2-1,-,TRBD1,TRBV6-5
CASSMGQGYETQYF,TGTGCCAGTAGTATGGGACAGGGGTACGAGACCCAGTACTTC,TRBJ2-5,-,TRBD1,TRBV19
CSATGAYEQYF,TGCAGTGCCACCGGGGCCTACGAGCAGTACTTC,TRBJ2-7,-,-,TRBV20-1
CASTLPTPGGYTF,TGTGCCAGCACCCTTCCGACCCCCGGGGGCTACACCTTC,TRBJ1-2,-,-,TRBV28
CASSLDQAPLHF,TGTGCCAGCAGCTTAGACCAGGCCCCTCTCCACTTT,TRBJ1-6,-,-,TRBV7-9
CASSSGGSYGYTF,TGTGCCAGCAGCTCTGGGGGGAGCTATGGCTACACCTTC,TRBJ1-2,-,-,TRBV7-6
CASSLDRVNTIYF,TGTGCCAGCAGCCTGGACAGGGTAAACACCATATATTTT,TRBJ1-3,-,TRBD1,TRBV28
CAWSDLSGREGTGELFF,TGTGCCTGGAGTGATCTTAGCGGGAGGGAGGGAACCGGGGAGCTGTTTTTT,TRBJ2-2,once,TRBD2,TRBV30
CASSDGTGGTEAFF,TGTGCCAGCAGCGACGGGACAGGGGGAACTGAAGCTTTCTTT,TRBJ1-1,-,TRBD1,TRBV9
CASSYTPDISGNTIYF,TGTGCCAGCAGTTATACGCCCGACATTTCTGGAAACACCATATATTTT,TRBJ1-3,-,-,TRBV6-6
CASSPGRETQYF,TGTGCCAGCAGCCCAGGGCGGGAGACCCAGTACTTC,TRBJ2-5,-,-,TRBV28
CASKVGQGPNQPQHF,TGTGCCAGCAAGGTGGGTCAGGGGCCCAATCAGCCCCAGCATTTT,TRBJ1-5,-,-,TRBV27
CASSVGANSADYNEQFF,TGTGCCAGCAGCGTAGGCGCTAATAGCGCCGACTACAATGAGCAGTTCTTC,TRBJ2-1,once,-,TRBV9
CASSLERLTEAFF,TGTGCCAGCAGCTTAGAGAGACTCACTGAAGCTTTCTTT,TRBJ1-1,-,-,TRBV7-6
CASSLRGAGTDTQYF,TGTGCCAGCAGCCTCAGGGGAGCCGGCACAGATACGCAGTATTTT,TRBJ2-3,few,-,TRBV27
CAWSVPGGGANQPQHF,TGTGCCTGGAGTGTACCGGGCGGGGGGGCAAATCAGCCCCAGCATTTT,TRBJ1-5,-,-,TRBV30
CASSGLAGVQTGELFF,TGTGCCAGCAGTGGATTAGCGGGAGTACAGACCGGGGAGCTGTTTTTT,TRBJ2-2,-,TRBD2,TRBV25-1
CASRRSGSETQYF,TGTGCCAGCAGACGTAGCGGGAGTGAGACCCAGTACTTC,TRBJ2-5,-,TRBD2,TRBV25-1
CASSPIMEASHYGYTF,TGTGCCAGCAGCCCGATAATGGAGGCGTCTCACTATGGCTACACCTTC,TRBJ1-2,-,-,TRBV7-9
CASSGGTLAGEKLFF,TGTGCCAGCAGCGGCGGGACTCTGGCCGGGGAAAAACTGTTTTTT,TRBJ1-4,-,-,TRBV5-8
CASSSNTGDYGYTF,TGCGCCAGCAGCTCTAATACAGGGGACTATGGCTACACCTTC,TRBJ1-2,-,TRBD1,TRBV5-1
CASSLRRVVFF,TGTGCCAGCAGTTTACGCAGGGTTGTTTTCTTT,TRBJ1-1,-,-,TRBV28
CATRTGGLGETQYF,TGTGCCACTAGGACAGGGGGTTTAGGAGAGACCCAGTACTTC,TRBJ2-5,many,TRBD1,TRBV6-5
CAGSGGASYNEQFF,TGTGCCGGGAGCGGTGGAGCATCCTACAATGAGCAGTTCTTC,TRBJ2-1,-,-,TRBV7-2